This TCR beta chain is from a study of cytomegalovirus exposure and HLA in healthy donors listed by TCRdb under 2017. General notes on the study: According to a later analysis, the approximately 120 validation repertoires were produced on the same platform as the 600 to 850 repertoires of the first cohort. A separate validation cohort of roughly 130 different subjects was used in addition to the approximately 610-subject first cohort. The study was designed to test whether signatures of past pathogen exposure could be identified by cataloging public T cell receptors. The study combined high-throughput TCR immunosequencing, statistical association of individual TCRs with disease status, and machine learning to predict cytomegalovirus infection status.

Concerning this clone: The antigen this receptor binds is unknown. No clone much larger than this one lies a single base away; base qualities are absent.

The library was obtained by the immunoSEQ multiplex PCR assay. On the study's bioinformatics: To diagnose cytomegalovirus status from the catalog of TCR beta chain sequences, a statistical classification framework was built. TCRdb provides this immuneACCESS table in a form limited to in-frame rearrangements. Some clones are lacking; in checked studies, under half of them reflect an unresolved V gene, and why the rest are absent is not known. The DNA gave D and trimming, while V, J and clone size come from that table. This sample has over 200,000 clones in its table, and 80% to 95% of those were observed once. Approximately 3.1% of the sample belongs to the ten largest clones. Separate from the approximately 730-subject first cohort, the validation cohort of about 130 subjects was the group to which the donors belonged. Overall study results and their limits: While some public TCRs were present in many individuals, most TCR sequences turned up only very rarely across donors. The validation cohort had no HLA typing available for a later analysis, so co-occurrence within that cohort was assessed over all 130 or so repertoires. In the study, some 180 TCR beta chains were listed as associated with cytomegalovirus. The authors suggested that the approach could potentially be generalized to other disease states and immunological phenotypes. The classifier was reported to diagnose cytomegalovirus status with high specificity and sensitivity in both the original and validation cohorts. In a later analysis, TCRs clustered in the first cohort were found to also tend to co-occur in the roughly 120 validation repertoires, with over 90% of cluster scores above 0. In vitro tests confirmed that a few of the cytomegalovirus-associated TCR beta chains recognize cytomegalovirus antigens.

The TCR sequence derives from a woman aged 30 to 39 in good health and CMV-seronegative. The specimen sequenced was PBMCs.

The CDR3 amino acid sequence is: CSVGYSAGSDTQYF. The nucleotide sequence is TGCAGCGTTGGTTATAGTGCGGGATCAGATACGCAGTATTTT. Recombination linked TRBV29-1 to TRBJ2-3; a weak D assignment points to TRBD2 (6 bases agree). From the cysteine through the phenylalanine, the CDR3 covers 14 amino acids. The only DNA kept is the CDR3, 42 bases in frame from the first base. CDR1 SQVTM and CDR2 ANQGSEA are derived from the germline V gene. Trimming removed 4 bases from V and 4 bases from J, leaving 15 bases between the germline ends.